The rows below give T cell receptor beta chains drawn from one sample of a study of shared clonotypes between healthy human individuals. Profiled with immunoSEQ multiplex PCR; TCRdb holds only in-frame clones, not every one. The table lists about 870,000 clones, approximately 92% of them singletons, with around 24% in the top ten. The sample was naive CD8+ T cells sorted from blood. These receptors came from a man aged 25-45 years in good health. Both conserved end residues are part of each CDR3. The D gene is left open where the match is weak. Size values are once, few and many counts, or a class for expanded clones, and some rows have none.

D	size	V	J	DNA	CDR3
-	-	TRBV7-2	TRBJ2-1	TGTGCCAGCAGCTTTACAAATGAGCAGTTCTTC	CASSFTNEQFF
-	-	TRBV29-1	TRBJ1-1	TGCAGCGTTGTAGGTATGCCCGATAATGGAGACACTGAAGCTTTCTTT	CSVVGMPDNGDTEAFF
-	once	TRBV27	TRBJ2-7	TGTGCCAGCAGTTTATCGAAGACAGTTTATTCCTACGAGCAGTACTTC	CASSLSKTVYSYEQYF
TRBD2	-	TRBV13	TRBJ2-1	TGTGCCAGCAGCTTAGCCCAAGCGGGAGGGCCTCGAAATGAGCAGTTCTTC	CASSLAQAGGPRNEQFF
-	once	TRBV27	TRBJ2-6	TGTGCCAGCAGTTTTAATGGAGTGGCCCCCGGTTACTCTGGGGCCAACGTCCTGACTTTC	CASSFNGVAPGYSGANVLTF
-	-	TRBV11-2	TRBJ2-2	TGTGCCAGCAGCTCTAGCGAGACGAACACCGGGGAGCTGTTTTTT	CASSSSETNTGELFF
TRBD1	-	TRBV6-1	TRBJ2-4	TGTGCCAGCAGTGAATCGGGACAGGGGGCCGTAATACGGTACTTC	CASSESGQGAVIRYF
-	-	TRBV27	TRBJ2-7	TGTGCCAGCAGTTTGTTGGGGCCCCAGGACGAGCAGTACTTC	CASSLLGPQDEQYF
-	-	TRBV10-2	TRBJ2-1	TGCGCCAGCAGTGAAGTGAGGGGCCTTACCTACAATGAGCAGTTCTTC	CASSEVRGLTYNEQFF
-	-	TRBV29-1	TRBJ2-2	TGCAGCGTTTGGGAAGCGGGCACCGGGGAGCTGTTTTTT	CSVWEAGTGELFF
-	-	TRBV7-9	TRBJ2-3	TGTGCCAGCAGCTCTCCCGGACGGGACACAGATACGCAGTATTTT	CASSSPGRDTDTQYF
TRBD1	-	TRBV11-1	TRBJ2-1	TGTGCCAGCAGCCTAGGGACAGGGATTTTTGAGCAGTTCTTC	CASSLGTGIFEQFF
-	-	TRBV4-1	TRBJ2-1	TGCGCCAGCAGCCAAGCCCCCGGTGAGCAGTTCTTC	CASSQAPGEQFF
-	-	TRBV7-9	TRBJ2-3	TGTGCCAGCAGCTTAGGCCCAAAAGATACGCAGTATTTT	CASSLGPKDTQYF
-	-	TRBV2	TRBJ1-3	TGTGCCAGCAGTCAGGGTAGAGGAAACACCATATATTTT	CASSQGRGNTIYF
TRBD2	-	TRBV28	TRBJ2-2	TGTGCCAGCAGTTTAGGTCGCGGACTAGCAAGCACCGGGGAGCTGTTTTTT	CASSLGRGLASTGELFF
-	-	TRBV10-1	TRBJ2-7	TGCGCCAGCACGCGATTAGACAGACGATACGAGCAGTACTTC	CASTRLDRRYEQYF
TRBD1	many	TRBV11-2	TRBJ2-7	TGTGCCAGCAGCTTAGTTGGGGACAGCTCCTACGAGCAGTACTTC	CASSLVGDSSYEQYF
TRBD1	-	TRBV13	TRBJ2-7	TGTGCCAGCAGCGGCTGGACAGGGCCAAACTACGAGCAGTACTTC	CASSGWTGPNYEQYF
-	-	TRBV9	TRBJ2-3	TGTGCCAGCAGCGTATGGGAACGGCGGGATACAGATACGCAGTATTTT	CASSVWERRDTDTQYF
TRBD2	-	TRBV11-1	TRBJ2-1	TGTGCCAGCAGCACCGGGACTAGCATCAATGAGCAGTTCTTC	CASSTGTSINEQFF
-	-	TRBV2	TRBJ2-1	TGTGCCAGCAGTGAAGTCCTAAGGGGGTACAATGAGCAGTTCTTC	CASSEVLRGYNEQFF
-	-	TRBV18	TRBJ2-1	TGTGCCAGCTCACGGGGGCGGCCGAGCTCCTACAATGAGCAGTTCTTC	CASSRGRPSSYNEQFF
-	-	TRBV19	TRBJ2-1	TGTGCCAGTAGTATAGATCAGCAGGGATTGTCCTACAATGAGCAGTTCTTC	CASSIDQQGLSYNEQFF
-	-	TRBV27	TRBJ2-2	TGTGCCAGCAGTCCACTCCCGGGACTCTTAAACCAGTGGGAAGACACCGGGGAGCTGTTTTTT	CASSPLPGLLNQWEDTGELFF
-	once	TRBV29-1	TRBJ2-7	TGCAGCGTTGTAGTCCAGGGCTACGAGCAGTACTTC	CSVVVQGYEQYF
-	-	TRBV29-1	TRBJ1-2	TGCAGCGTTGATGGCCAGACTGACTTCTATGGCTACACCTTC	CSVDGQTDFYGYTF
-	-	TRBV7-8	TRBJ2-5	TGTGCCAGCAGCTTATTGGGGGAGACCCAGTACTTC	CASSLLGETQYF
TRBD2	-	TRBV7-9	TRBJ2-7	TGTGCCAGCAGCTTAAGCGGACTAGCCCGCGAGCAGTACTTC	CASSLSGLAREQYF
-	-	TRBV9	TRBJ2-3	TGTGCCAGCAGCCCCGCGGGGTCCCTCACAGATACGCAGTATTTT	CASSPAGSLTDTQYF
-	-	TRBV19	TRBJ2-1	TGTGCCAGTAGTATCCTAGCAGTATCCTACAATGAGCAGTTCTTC	CASSILAVSYNEQFF
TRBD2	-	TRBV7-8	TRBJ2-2	TGTGCCAGCAGCCATAAACTAGCGGTCACCGGGGAGCTGTTTTTT	CASSHKLAVTGELFF
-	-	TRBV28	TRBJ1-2	TGTGCCAGCACGGAGTTAGAAACAGACCACTATGGCTACACCTTC	CASTELETDHYGYTF
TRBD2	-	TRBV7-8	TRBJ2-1	TGTGCCAGCAGCTTACCAGGCGGTAGCGGGAGAGGGATTAACAATGAGCAGTTCTTC	CASSLPGGSGRGINNEQFF
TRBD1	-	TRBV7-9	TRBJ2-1	TGTGCCAGCAGCCCATACAGGGGGCAGCGGAATGAGCAGTTCTTC	CASSPYRGQRNEQFF
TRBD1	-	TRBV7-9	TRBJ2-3	TGTGCCAGCAGCGACAGGGGCACAGATACGCAGTATTTT	CASSDRGTDTQYF
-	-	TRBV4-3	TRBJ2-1	TGCGCCAGCAGCGTTCGGCAGGGGGGGTACAATGAGCAGTTCTTC	CASSVRQGGYNEQFF
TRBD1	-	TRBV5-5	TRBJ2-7	TGTGCCAGCAGCTTGGAGGGACAGCTACTCTACGAGCAGTACTTC	CASSLEGQLLYEQYF
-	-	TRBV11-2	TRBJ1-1	TGTGCCAGCAGCTTCCAGGGATTGGACACTGAAGCTTTCTTT	CASSFQGLDTEAFF
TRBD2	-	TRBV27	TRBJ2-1	TGTGCCAGCAGCCCCACGAGCGGGGTCTACAATGAGCAGTTCTTC	CASSPTSGVYNEQFF
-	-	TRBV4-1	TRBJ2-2	TGCGCCAGCAGCCCGGGACAGAACACCGGGGAGCTGTTTTTT	CASSPGQNTGELFF
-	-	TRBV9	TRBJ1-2	TGTGCCAGCAGCGTAGGTGGCGGTGACTATGGCTACACCTTC	CASSVGGGDYGYTF
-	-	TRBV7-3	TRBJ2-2	TGTGCCAGCAGCCCGGAGAACACCGGGGAGCTGTTTTTT	CASSPENTGELFF
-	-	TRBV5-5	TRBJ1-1	TGTGCCAGCAGTTTCGAGGGGTGGATGAACACTGAAGCTTTCTTT	CASSFEGWMNTEAFF
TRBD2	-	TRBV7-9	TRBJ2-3	TGTGCCAGCAGCTTGACTAGCGGGAGTGGCGATACGCAGTATTTT	CASSLTSGSGDTQYF
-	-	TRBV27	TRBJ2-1	TGTGCCAGCAGTTTTGTGACTAACGTCGCTGAGCAGTTCTTC	CASSFVTNVAEQFF
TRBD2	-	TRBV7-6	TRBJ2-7	TGTGCCAGCAGCTTGGCTAGCGGACCCTTTTACGAGCAGTACTTC	CASSLASGPFYEQYF
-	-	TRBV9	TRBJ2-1	TGTGCCAGCGGAGCCTACAATGAGCAGTTCTTC	CASGAYNEQFF